This T cell receptor beta chain was profiled in a study of OX40 agonist ivuxolimab in advanced cancers. Looking at the study overall: Enrollees could have had prior anti-PD-1, anti-PD-L1 or anti-CTLA-4 therapy, which about 42% had received.

Measured with immunoSEQ multiplex PCR; TCRdb has only the in-frame clones, and not every one. The sample lists tens of thousands of clones; around 90% were seen once. Germline V gene sequence: CDR1 LGHNT, CDR2 FRNRAP. The CDR3 runs to 13 residues. V was shortened by 5 bases and J by 3 bases, with 11 bases between the two germline ends. The TCR was taken from an adult with an advanced solid tumor such as melanoma, head and neck, liver or kidney cancer. The V call is TRBV12-5, the J call TRBJ2-7; D might be TRBD2 (7 bases). Sample: CD4+ or CD8+ T cells sorted from blood, taken in a trial of the OX40 agonist ivuxolimab. Written as DNA, the CDR3 is TGTGCTAGTGGTAGGGGGGGATTCTACGAGCAGTACTTC. It is translated as CASGRGGFYEQYF.